The next 17 T cell receptor beta chains were all read from a single sample in a study of shared clonotypes between healthy human individuals. This table comes from immunoSEQ multiplex PCR, and its TCRdb copy is limited to in-frame clones, with some not included. The sample lists about 530,000 clones, 90% to 97% seen once, with 0.06% in the top ten. Sequencing used naive CD4+ T cells sorted from blood. Subset of the sample: CD45RA+ positively selected. Receptor source: a woman in her 30s in good health.

The V and J genes are TRBV15 and TRBJ2-7, with unresolved D. Germline V gives CDR1 LNHNV, CDR2 YYDKDF (reference sequence). The V gene lost 0 bases and the J gene lost 7 bases, with 16 bases spanning the gap. The CDR3 length is 15 residues. For the CDR3, the DNA is TGTGCCACCAGCAGAGATCTGGGAAAGGCAATAGAGCAGTACTTC. As protein: CATSRDLGKAIEQYF.

This clone was found once. The sample contains more than one DNA sequence encoding this CDR3. The chain has TRBV29-1 and TRBJ1-1; tentatively, D is TRBD1 (6 bases). V dropped 4 bases and J dropped 0 bases, with 9 bases sitting between them. CDR3 length: 13 amino acids. Looked up from germline, CDR1 is SQVTM and CDR2 is ANQGSEA. The CDR3 reads CSVGGRMNTEAFF. The CDR3 region has the DNA TGCAGCGTTGGGGGGCGCATGAACACTGAAGCTTTCTTT.

The chain joins TRBV7-8 to TRBJ1-2; 7 bases agree with TRBD1. The CDR3 consists of 13 residues. The V segment lost 5 bases and the J segment 3 bases; nucleotides outside the gene matches: 3. CDR1 and CDR2 (germline): SGHVS, FQNEAQ. In nucleotides, the CDR3 is TGTGCCAGCAGCCCCAGGGGGTACTATGGCTACACCTTC. Residues: CASSPRGYYGYTF.

This chain connects TRBV5-1 to TRBJ2-7, with a possible D match to TRBD2 (6 bases). Trimming took 1 base from V and 3 from J, leaving 23 bases between them. Germline V gives CDR1 SGHRS, CDR2 YFSETQ. The CDR3 extends over 18 amino acids. The CDR3: CASSLFALGSGGDYEQYF. The CDR3, as DNA: TGCGCCAGCAGCTTGTTTGCCCTGGGGAGCGGAGGGGACTACGAGCAGTACTTC.

The chain links TRBV5-8 to TRBJ1-4; tentatively, D is TRBD1 (5 bases). Germline lookup yields CDR1 SGHTS and CDR2 YDEGEE. CDR3 length equals 16 residues. Trimming removed 4 bases from V and 6 bases from J, with 19 bases in between. The chain's CDR3 is CASSVGTVPLDEKLFF. The CDR3 coding sequence is TGTGCCAGCAGCGTAGGGACCGTCCCCCTGGATGAAAAACTGTTTTTT. Full variable domain (missing parts from reference TRBV5-8 and TRBJ1-4): EAGVTQSPTHLIKTRGQQATLRCSPISGHTSVYWYQQALGLGLQFLLWYDEGEERNRGNFPPRFSGRQFPNYSSELNVNALELEDSALYLCASSVGTVPLDEKLFFGSGTQLSVL.

This clone was seen more than once but under ten times. The same CDR3 is also encoded by other DNA sequences in this sample. This sequence joins TRBV11-2 and TRBJ1-1; D not resolved. Germline V lookup: CDR1 SGHAT, CDR2 FQNNGV. The CDR3 has 13 amino acids. V lost 3 bases and J lost 1, with 6 bases in between. As DNA, the CDR3 is TGTGCCAGCAGCTTGACGGGGAACACTGAAGCTTTCTTT. Translated, it gives CASSLTGNTEAFF.

The rearrangement links TRBV12-2 to TRBJ2-1; the table names TRBD1, a call not compared with the DNA. TRBV12-2 is classified as a pseudogene. This CDR3 has 15 residues. Here the CDR3 reads CASRPRDRRFDEQFF. The CDR3 nucleotides read TGTGCAAGTCGCCCCCGGGACAGAAGGTTCGATGAGCAGTTCTTC.

V usage is TRBV6-5 and J usage is TRBJ2-5; D gene uncertain. This CDR3 spans 14 amino acids. Germline V gives CDR1 MNHEY, CDR2 SVGAGI. Deletions cut 2 bases from V and 0 bases from J, with 7 bases between. CDR3 region: CASSYRNHQETQYF. The CDR3 DNA reads TGTGCCAGCAGTTACCGAAACCACCAAGAGACCCAGTACTTC.

The gene calls are TRBV28 and TRBJ2-5; D might be TRBD1 (5 bases). The J call may be incorrect, as the DNA end agrees better with TRBJ2-7. CDR1 and CDR2 from the germline V gene are MDHEN and SYDVKM. This CDR3 is 12 amino acids long. The CDR3 here is CASFTGTYEQYF. The CDR3 coding sequence is TGTGCCAGCTTCACAGGCACCTACGAGCAGTACTTC.

The chain couples TRBV7-9 to TRBJ1-1; TRBD1 matches 7 bases. CDR1 and CDR2 from the germline V gene are SEHNR and FQNEAQ (reference sequence). This CDR3 comprises 15 residues. The trim removed 1 base at V and 2 bases at J, leaving 4 bases unmatched. The DNA of the CDR3 is TGTGCCAGCAGCTTAGGGGACAGTAGAAACACTGAAGCTTTCTTT. Translated: CASSLGDSRNTEAFF. Full variable domain (rest looked up from reference TRBV7-9 and TRBJ1-1): DTGVSQNPRHKITKRGQNVTFRCDPISEHNRLYWYRQTLGQGPEFLTYFQNEAQLEKSRLLSDRFSAERPKGSFSTLEIQRTEQGDSAMYLCASSLGDSRNTEAFFGQGTRLTVV.

The V and J genes are TRBV5-1 and TRBJ2-4; D unresolved. With 2 bases removed from V and 6 bases from J, the gap between germline ends came to 6 bases. Germline V gives CDR1 SGHRS, CDR2 YFSETQ. The CDR3 has 12 residues. The CDR3 nucleotides read TGCGCCAGCAGCTTTAATGGAAACATTCAGTACTTC. Translation gives CASSFNGNIQYF.

The rearrangement links TRBV2 to TRBJ1-2; the match to TRBD1 covers 8 bases. The CDR3 length is 14 residues. Per the germline V gene, CDR1 is SNHLY and CDR2 is FYNNEI. V was pared by 7 bases and J by 8 bases, with 12 bases of the junction left unmatched. Here the CDR3 reads CASTSGQGIGGYTF. The DNA of the CDR3 is TGTGCCAGCACGTCTGGACAGGGAATAGGCGGCTACACCTTC.

The chain is built from TRBV7-9 and TRBJ2-1, with 10 bases fitting TRBD1. The CDR3 spans 17 residues. From germline, CDR1 is SEHNR and CDR2 FQNEAQ (reference sequence). J was trimmed by 7 bases and V by 6 bases; bases with no gene match: 15. The CDR3 sequence is CASSQAGGQGFMNEQFF. CDR3 in DNA: TGTGCCAGCAGTCAGGCTGGGGGACAGGGGTTTATGAATGAGCAGTTCTTC.

The chain links TRBV27 to TRBJ2-3, with D perhaps being TRBD1 or TRBD2 (5 bases each). Trimming took 3 bases from V and 0 from J, leaving 16 bases between them. This CDR3 spans 17 amino acids. Germline CDR1 reads MNHEY; CDR2 reads SMNVEV (reference sequence). The CDR3 DNA reads TGTGCCAGCAGTTTTCGGGCAGGGACGATCAGCACAGATACGCAGTATTTT. Residues: CASSFRAGTISTDTQYF.

The rearrangement joins TRBV14 to TRBJ2-6; D is ambiguous. The V end lost 2 bases, the J end lost 4 bases, and 9 bases lay between the germline ends. Germline V gene sequence: CDR1 SGHDN, CDR2 FVKESK. The CDR3 covers 15 residues. CDR3 loop: CASSQSHDGANVLTF. CDR3 DNA: TGTGCCAGCAGCCAATCCCACGACGGGGCCAACGTCCTGACTTTC.

This chain joins TRBV10-3 and TRBJ1-2; D possibly corresponds to TRBD1 (6 bases). The CDR3 is made up of 14 amino acids. Trimming shortened V by 2 bases and J by 6 bases, and 13 bases separated the two germline ends. The V gene's germline CDR1 is ENHRY and CDR2 SYGVKD. As DNA, the CDR3 is TGTGCCATCAGTGAGCGGCAGGGGAACGATGGCTACACCTTC. This sequence encodes CAISERQGNDGYTF.

The chain is built from TRBV5-1 and TRBJ2-7; D remains unclear. CDR1 is SGHRS and CDR2 is YFSETQ in the germline V gene. The CDR3 consists of 12 residues. Trimming cost V 4 bases and J 0 bases, with 5 bases left between them. DNA for the CDR3: TGCGCCAGCAGCGGCATCTCCTACGAGCAGTACTTC. Its translation is CASSGISYEQYF.